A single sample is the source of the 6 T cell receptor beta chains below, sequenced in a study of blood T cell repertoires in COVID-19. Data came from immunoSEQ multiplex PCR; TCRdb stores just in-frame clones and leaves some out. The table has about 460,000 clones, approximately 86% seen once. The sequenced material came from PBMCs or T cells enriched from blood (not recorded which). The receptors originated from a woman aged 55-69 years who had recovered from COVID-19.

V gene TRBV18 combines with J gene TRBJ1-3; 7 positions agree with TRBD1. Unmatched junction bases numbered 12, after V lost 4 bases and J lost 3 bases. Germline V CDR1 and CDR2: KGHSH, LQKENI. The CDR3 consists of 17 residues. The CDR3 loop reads CASSLETGMGDGNTIYF. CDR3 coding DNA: TGTGCCAGCTCACTAGAGACAGGGATGGGAGATGGAAACACCATATATTTT.

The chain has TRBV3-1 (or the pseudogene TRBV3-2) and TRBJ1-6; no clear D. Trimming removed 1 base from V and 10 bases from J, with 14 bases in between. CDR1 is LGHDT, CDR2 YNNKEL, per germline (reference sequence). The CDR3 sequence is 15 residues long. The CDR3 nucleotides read TGTGCCAGCAGCCAAGGAGGAGGGCCTGGGTCACCCCTCCACTTT. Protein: CASSQGGGPGSPLHF.

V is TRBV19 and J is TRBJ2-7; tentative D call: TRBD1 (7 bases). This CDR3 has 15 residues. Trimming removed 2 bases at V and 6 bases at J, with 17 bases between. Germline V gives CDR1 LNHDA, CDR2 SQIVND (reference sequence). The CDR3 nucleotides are TGTGCCAGTAGTATAAAGGGGGCGCGGGGCCGCGAGCAGTACTTC. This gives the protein CASSIKGARGREQYF.

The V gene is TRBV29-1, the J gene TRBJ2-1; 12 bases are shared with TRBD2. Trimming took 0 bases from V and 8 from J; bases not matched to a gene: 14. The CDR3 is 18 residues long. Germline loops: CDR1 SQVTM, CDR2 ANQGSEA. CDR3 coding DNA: TGCAGCGTTGAAGACTTAGACCCTAGCGGGGGGGCTACGGATGAGCAGTTCTTC. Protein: CSVEDLDPSGGATDEQFF.

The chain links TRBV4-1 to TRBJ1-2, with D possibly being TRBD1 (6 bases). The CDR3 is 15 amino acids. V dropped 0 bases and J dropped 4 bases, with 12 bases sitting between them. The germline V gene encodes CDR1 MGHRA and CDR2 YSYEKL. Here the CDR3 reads CASSQDPGVGYGYTF. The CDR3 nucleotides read TGCGCCAGCAGCCAAGACCCAGGGGTTGGCTATGGCTACACCTTC.

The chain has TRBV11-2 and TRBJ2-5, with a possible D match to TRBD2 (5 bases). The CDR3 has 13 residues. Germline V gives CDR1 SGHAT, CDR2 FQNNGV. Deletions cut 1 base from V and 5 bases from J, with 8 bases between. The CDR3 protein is CASSLGTQETQYF. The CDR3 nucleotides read TGTGCCAGCAGCTTAGGGACTCAGGAGACCCAGTACTTC.